This T cell receptor beta chain was captured by sequencing in a study of blood T cell repertoires in COVID-19. Overall study context: Both acute and convalescent COVID-19 samples were obtained from the United States, Italy and Spain.

Some clones are missing from TCRdb's copy, which holds only in-frame ones; the method was immunoSEQ multiplex PCR. This sample has 5,700 or so clones, with around nine tenths found just once. The germline gives CDR1 SNHLY, CDR2 FYNNEI. This CDR3 has 12 residues. The V end lost 8 bases, the J end lost 6 bases, and 14 bases lay between the germline ends. The source of this sequence is a human donor in a cohort sampled during active COVID-19. Sequencing was done on a sample of peripheral blood. The chain links TRBV2 to TRBJ2-7; D is perhaps TRBD2 (7 bases). The CDR3 sequence is CASGGDTSEQYF. The CDR3 bases are TGTGCCAGCGGGGGGGACACCTCCGAGCAGTACTTC. Full variable domain (remainder filled in from reference TRBV2 and TRBJ2-7): EPEVTQTPSHQVTQMGQEVILRCVPISNHLYFYWYRQILGQKVEFLVSFYNNEISEKSEIFDDQFSVERPDGSNFTLKIRSTKLEDSAMYFCASGGDTSEQYFGPGTRLTVT.